This is a list of T cell receptor beta chains from one sample in a study of CD8+CD57+ T cells in acquired aplastic anemia. Using its own MiXCR run on the reads, TCRdb lists one record per CDR3 protein. The data hold over 150,000 distinct CDR3 sequences, with roughly three fifths observed a single time. Input material: sorted CD4+, CD8+, or CD8+CD57+ T cells (not recorded which) from PBMCs. The receptors stem from a human donor with aplastic anemia. Each CDR3 is given with its conserved first and last residue. The order of the fields is CDR3 length, D gene, V gene, J gene, clone size, CDR3 DNA, CDR3 protein. A D gene is named only where the DNA matches it firmly. Clone size appears in some rows only: once, few, many, or a class for an expanded clone.

length: 15; D: NA; V: TRBV6-1; J: TRBJ1-5; size: NA; DNA: TGTGCCATCAGCGAACTACAGGGAGTGAGACAGCCCCAGCATTTT; CDR3: CAISELQGVRQPQHF
length: 15; D: NA; V: TRBV6-2/TRBV6-3; J: TRBJ2-6; size: NA; DNA: TGTGCCAGCAGTTACGACAACTCTGGGGCCAACGTCCTGACTTTC; CDR3: CASSYDNSGANVLTF
length: 14; D: NA; V: TRBV19; J: TRBJ2-7; size: NA; DNA: TGTGCCAGTAGTATCGGGGCAGGCGGCTACGAGCAGTACTTC; CDR3: CASSIGAGGYEQYF
length: 14; D: TRBD2; V: TRBV20-1; J: TRBJ2-5; size: NA; DNA: TGCAGTGCTAGGAAAGGCAGGGAGGGAGAGACCCAGTACTTC; CDR3: CSARKGREGETQYF
length: 14; D: TRBD1; V: TRBV27; J: TRBJ2-7; size: many; DNA: TGTGCCAGCAGTTCCGGGACAGGGGGCTACGAGCAGTACTTC; CDR3: CASSSGTGGYEQYF
length: 14; D: TRBD2; V: TRBV7-9; J: TRBJ2-5; size: NA; DNA: TGTGCCAGCAGAAGGACTAGCGGTGAAGAGACCCAGTACTTC; CDR3: CASRRTSGEETQYF
length: 13; D: NA; V: TRBV29-1; J: TRBJ2-5; size: NA; DNA: TGCAGCGTTGAGCCCACCGGGACTGCGGTCCAGTACTTC; CDR3: CSVEPTGTAVQYF
length: 15; D: NA; V: TRBV5-1; J: TRBJ2-3; size: NA; DNA: TGCGCCAGCACCCGAGGTTCGATGAGCACAGATACGCAGTATTTT; CDR3: CASTRGSMSTDTQYF
length: 15; D: NA; V: TRBV10-3; J: TRBJ2-3; size: NA; DNA: TGTGCCATCAGTGAAAAGGGTCCGTCCACAGATACGCAGTATTTT; CDR3: CAISEKGPSTDTQYF
length: 15; D: NA; V: TRBV14; J: TRBJ2-1; size: NA; DNA: TGTGCCAGCAGCCGGGCGCAGGGTTTCTACAATGAGCAGTTCTTC; CDR3: CASSRAQGFYNEQFF
length: 15; D: NA; V: TRBV2; J: TRBJ2-5; size: NA; DNA: TGTGCCAGCAGTGAAGCCCCGACACTTCAAGAGACCCAGTACTTC; CDR3: CASSEAPTLQETQYF
length: 15; D: TRBD2; V: TRBV20-1; J: TRBJ2-7; size: NA; DNA: TGCAGTGCTACCGTTCCGGGACTAGCAGCATACGAGCAGTACTTC; CDR3: CSATVPGLAAYEQYF
length: 10; D: NA; V: TRBV20-1; J: TRBJ2-5; size: few; DNA: TGCAGTGCTAGGCAAGAGACCCAGTACTTC; CDR3: CSARQETQYF
length: 14; D: NA; V: TRBV27; J: TRBJ1-1; size: NA; DNA: TGTGCCAGCAGTTTATTAGCCGGGAACACTGAAGCTTTCTTT; CDR3: CASSLLAGNTEAFF
length: 15; D: TRBD2; V: TRBV7-9; J: TRBJ2-1; size: NA; DNA: TGTGCCAGCAGGGGACTAGCGACCTCCTACAATGAGCAGTTCTTC; CDR3: CASRGLATSYNEQFF
length: 15; D: TRBD2; V: TRBV13; J: TRBJ2-3; size: few; DNA: TGTGCCAGCAGCGAGCGGGGGGCCTGGTACAATGAGCAGTATTTT; CDR3: CASSERGAWYNEQYF
length: 13; D: NA; V: TRBV7-7; J: TRBJ2-1; size: many; DNA: TGTGCCAGCAGCTTAGGGTCTGGTGACGAGCAGTTCTTC; CDR3: CASSLGSGDEQFF
length: 14; D: NA; V: TRBV20-1; J: TRBJ2-5; size: NA; DNA: TGCAGGGCTAGAGATCGAAGGGGCCGGGAGACCCAGTACTTC; CDR3: CRARDRRGRETQYF
length: 12; D: NA; V: TRBV2; J: TRBJ2-5; size: NA; DNA: TGTGCCAGCATAGGACTACCGGAGACCCAGTACTTC; CDR3: CASIGLPETQYF
length: 19; D: TRBD1; V: TRBV10-3; J: TRBJ2-7; size: NA; DNA: TGTGCCATCAGGGGGATTTCTCAAGGGACAGGGGGAAACTCCTACGAGCAGTACTTC; CDR3: CAIRGISQGTGGNSYEQYF
length: 15; D: TRBD1; V: TRBV24-1; J: TRBJ2-1; size: many; DNA: TGTGCCACCAGTGTGGACAGGGGGACCCGCAATGAGCAGTTCTTC; CDR3: CATSVDRGTRNEQFF
length: 14; D: NA; V: TRBV10-1; J: TRBJ2-5; size: NA; DNA: TGCGCCAGCAGTGAGTCGGCAGAGCAAGAGACCCAGTACTTC; CDR3: CASSESAEQETQYF
length: 16; D: TRBD1; V: TRBV27; J: TRBJ1-2; size: NA; DNA: TGTGCCAGCAGTGCCCGGGACAGGGGATTGGACTATGGCTACACCTTC; CDR3: CASSARDRGLDYGYTF
length: 15; D: TRBD2; V: TRBV7-9; J: TRBJ2-5; size: many; DNA: TGTGCCAGCAGCTATTCGGGGGGGCAGAGAGAGACCCAGTACTTC; CDR3: CASSYSGGQRETQYF
length: 13; D: TRBD2; V: TRBV2; J: TRBJ2-5; size: many; DNA: TGTGCCAGCAGTGAATCGGGGGGTGAGACCCAGTACTTC; CDR3: CASSESGGETQYF
length: 16; D: NA; V: TRBV20-1; J: TRBJ1-6; size: NA; DNA: TGCAGTGCCCATGAGGGTGGGCGCTCTTATAATTCACCCCTCCACTTT; CDR3: CSAHEGGRSYNSPLHF
length: 15; D: TRBD1; V: TRBV20-1; J: TRBJ2-1; size: NA; DNA: TGCAGTGCGCACGGGACAGGGGTTCCAGGTGGTGAGCAGTTCTTC; CDR3: CSAHGTGVPGGEQFF
length: 16; D: NA; V: TRBV7-9; J: TRBJ2-5; size: NA; DNA: TGTGCCAGCAGCCACCGGGACTTGCTGTACCAAGAGACCCAGTACTTC; CDR3: CASSHRDLLYQETQYF
length: 18; D: TRBD1; V: TRBV7-2; J: TRBJ1-6; size: NA; DNA: TGTGCCAGCAGCCTAGGGGCAGGGGGCGCCCAGTTCGGTTCACCCCTCCACTTT; CDR3: CASSLGAGGAQFGSPLHF
length: 17; D: NA; V: TRBV3-1; J: TRBJ1-6; size: few; DNA: TGTGCCAGCAGCTTACCCCAGGGGAGCTCCTATAATTCACCCCTCCACTTT; CDR3: CASSLPQGSSYNSPLHF
length: 14; D: NA; V: TRBV19; J: TRBJ1-3; size: NA; DNA: TGTGCCAGTAGTATAAGTACGGCTGGAAACACCATATATTTT; CDR3: CASSISTAGNTIYF
length: 16; D: NA; V: TRBV6-5; J: TRBJ1-1; size: NA; DNA: TGTGCCATCAGTGAGTCGGTCGGCGGTACAGGAGGGTTAGCTTTCTTT; CDR3: CAISESVGGTGGLAFF
length: 16; D: NA; V: TRBV10-3; J: TRBJ1-2; size: many; DNA: TGTGCCATCAGTCTCCAGGCAGAATCTCCTAACTATGGCTACACCTTC; CDR3: CAISLQAESPNYGYTF
length: 13; D: NA; V: TRBV5-1; J: TRBJ2-7; size: NA; DNA: TGCGCCAGCAGCTGGGAGGCGGAGAACGAGCAGTACTTC; CDR3: CASSWEAENEQYF
length: 15; D: TRBD1; V: TRBV2; J: TRBJ2-7; size: once; DNA: TGTGCCAGCAGCGTCGCACCGGGACAGGGTTACGAGCAGTACTTC; CDR3: CASSVAPGQGYEQYF
length: 12; D: NA; V: TRBV5-1; J: TRBJ2-7; size: NA; DNA: TGCGCCAGCAGCACCGATGCATACGAGCAGTACTTC; CDR3: CASSTDAYEQYF
length: 14; D: NA; V: TRBV11-1; J: TRBJ1-5; size: NA; DNA: TGTGCCAGCAGACACGAAGGGTTTGCGCAGCCCCAGCATTTT; CDR3: CASRHEGFAQPQHF
length: 13; D: TRBD1; V: TRBV19; J: TRBJ2-7; size: many; DNA: TGTGCCAGTAGTTTCCAGGGGGATTACGAGCAGTACTTC; CDR3: CASSFQGDYEQYF
length: 17; D: TRBD2; V: TRBV29-1; J: TRBJ2-3; size: NA; DNA: TGCAGCGTTGTACTAGCGGAGAATTACCCTAGCACAGATACGCAGTATTTT; CDR3: CSVVLAENYPSTDTQYF
length: 14; D: NA; V: TRBV27; J: TRBJ2-2; size: NA; DNA: TGTGCCAGCAGTTTAGCGGGGTACACCGGGGAGCTGTTTTTT; CDR3: CASSLAGYTGELFF
length: 15; D: TRBD1; V: TRBV11-3; J: TRBJ2-7; size: NA; DNA: TGTGCCAGCAGCCCCCTGTGGGACAGGGCCTACGAGCAGTACTTC; CDR3: CASSPLWDRAYEQYF
length: 13; D: NA; V: TRBV12-3/TRBV12-4; J: TRBJ2-7; size: many; DNA: TGTGCCAGCAGTTTTGCGGGGCCCGAGGGGCAGTACTTC; CDR3: CASSFAGPEGQYF
length: 16; D: TRBD1; V: TRBV6-2/TRBV6-3; J: TRBJ1-2; size: few; DNA: TGTGCCAGCAGTCCTTTCCGAGGGGGCGCGGGCTATGGCTACACCTTC; CDR3: CASSPFRGGAGYGYTF
length: 13; D: NA; V: TRBV5-1; J: TRBJ2-5; size: NA; DNA: TGCGCCAGCAGCCGCCACATCCAAGAGACCCAGTACTTC; CDR3: CASSRHIQETQYF
length: 14; D: NA; V: TRBV5-4; J: TRBJ1-5; size: NA; DNA: TGTGCCAGCAGCTCTGGGGGTGTCAATCAGCCCCAGCATTTT; CDR3: CASSSGGVNQPQHF